This T cell receptor (beta chain) appears in the sequencing data of a study of T cells after yellow fever vaccination. Study details: Fractions low in cell number were prepared with SMART-Seq v4 Ultra Low Input.

V lost 1 base to trimming and J lost 2 bases; unmatched junction nucleotides: 10. Germline values: CDR1 MNHNY, CDR2 SVGAGI (reference sequence). CDR3 length equals 17 residues. Making TCR cDNA involved 5'RACE template switching, which added UMIs and a universal primer site. TCRdb reprocessed the 5' RACE reads via MiXCR and lists one record per CDR3 protein. The sample gives around 320,000 distinct CDR3 sequences, around 4.5% of which show up once; 15% to 20% is in the top ten. General study points: Among all clonotypes, a small share was observed in both CD4 and CD8 compartments. Clones from primary vaccination mostly reappeared after the booster (less than 98% CD4, roughly 87% CD8).

This clonotype was counted many times. The antigen is not known. The clonotype comes from a man aged 18 to 35 who received the YFV17D yellow fever vaccine. The chain combines TRBV6-6 with TRBJ2-7; TRBD2 matches at 8 bases. Sequenced here: PBMCs, sampled 15 days after the yellow fever booster vaccination. This chain's CDR3 is CASSYLAGQLLPYEQYV. The CDR3 DNA reads as TGTGCCAGCAGTTACTTAGCGGGACAACTCCTCCCCTACGAGCAGTACGTC.